This TCR beta chain was captured by sequencing in a study of identical twins. This clonotype was seen only a few times. Its target is not known. The germline gives CDR1 LGHNA, CDR2 YNFKEQ. V shed 4 bases and J shed 2 bases, with 18 bases lying between them. This CDR3 is built from 16 residues. MiXCR, applied by TCRdb to the 5' RACE reads, yields one record per CDR3 protein. The profile shows 450,000 to 650,000 distinct CDR3 sequences, 9.5% to 10% of them singletons. Study-wide points: The study based its conclusions on cross-sectional statistical analysis and did not follow the same donors. Twin pairs had excess sharing that was weaker in beta out-of-frame sequences.

The sample also formed part of further work on yellow fever vaccine responses in identical twins.

The chain has TRBV4-2 and TRBJ2-7, with D tentatively TRBD1 or TRBD2 (5 bases each). The sequence was collected from a woman aged 18-29 years in good health. Sequences were obtained from PBMCs. The CDR3 region has the DNA TGTGCCAGCAGCCTAGGAATGGGGACGGGACCCTACGAGCAGTACTTC. This sequence encodes CASSLGMGTGPYEQYF.